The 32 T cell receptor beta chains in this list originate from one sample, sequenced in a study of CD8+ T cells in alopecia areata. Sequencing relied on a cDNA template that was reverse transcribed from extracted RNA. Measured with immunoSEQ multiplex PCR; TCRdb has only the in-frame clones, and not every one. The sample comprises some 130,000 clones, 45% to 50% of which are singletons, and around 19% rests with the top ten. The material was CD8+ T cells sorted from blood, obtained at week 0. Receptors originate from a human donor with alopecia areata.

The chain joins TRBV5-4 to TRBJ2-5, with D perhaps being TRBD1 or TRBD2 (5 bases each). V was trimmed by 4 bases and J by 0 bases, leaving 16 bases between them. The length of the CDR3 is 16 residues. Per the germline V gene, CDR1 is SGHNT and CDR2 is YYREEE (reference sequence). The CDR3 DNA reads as TGTGCCAGCAGCGAACCGGGACCCTTGTACCAAGAGACCCAGTACTTC. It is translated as CASSEPGPLYQETQYF.

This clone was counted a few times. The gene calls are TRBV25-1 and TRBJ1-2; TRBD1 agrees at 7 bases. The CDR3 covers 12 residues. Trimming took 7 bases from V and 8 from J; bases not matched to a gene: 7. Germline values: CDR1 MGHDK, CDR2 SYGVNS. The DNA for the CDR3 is TGTGCCAGCAAGACAGGGTCGGGAGGCTACACCTTC. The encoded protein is CASKTGSGGYTF.

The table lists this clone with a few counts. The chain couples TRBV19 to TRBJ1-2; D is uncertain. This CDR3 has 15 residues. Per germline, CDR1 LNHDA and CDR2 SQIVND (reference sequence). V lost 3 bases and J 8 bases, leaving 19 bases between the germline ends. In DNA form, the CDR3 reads TGTGCCAGTAGTATTGATCAGAGCCCCCTAGGAGGCTACACCTTC. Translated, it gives CASSIDQSPLGGYTF.

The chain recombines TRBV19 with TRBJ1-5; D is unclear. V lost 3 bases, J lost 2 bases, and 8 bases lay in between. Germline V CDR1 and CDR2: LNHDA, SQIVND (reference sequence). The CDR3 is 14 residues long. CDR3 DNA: TGTGCCAGTAGTATTAGGCAGGGCAATCAGCCCCAGCATTTT. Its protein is CASSIRQGNQPQHF.

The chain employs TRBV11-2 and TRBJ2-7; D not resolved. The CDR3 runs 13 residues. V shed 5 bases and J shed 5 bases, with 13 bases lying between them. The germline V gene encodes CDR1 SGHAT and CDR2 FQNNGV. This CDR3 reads CASSGGILDEQYF. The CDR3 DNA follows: TGTGCCAGCAGCGGTGGGATTCTGGACGAGCAGTACTTC. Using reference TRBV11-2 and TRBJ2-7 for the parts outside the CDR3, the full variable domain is EAGVAQSPRYKIIEKRQSVAFWCNPISGHATLYWYQQILGQGPKLLIQFQNNGVVDDSQLPKDRFSAERLKGVDSTLKIQPAKLEDSAVYLCASSGGILDEQYFGPGTRLTVT.

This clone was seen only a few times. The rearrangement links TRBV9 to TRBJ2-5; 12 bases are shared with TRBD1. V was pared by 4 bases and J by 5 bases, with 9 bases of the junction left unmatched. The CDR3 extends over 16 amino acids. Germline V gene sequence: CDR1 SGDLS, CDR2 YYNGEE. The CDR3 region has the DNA TGTGCCAGCAGCTCAGGGGGGACAGGGGGCGTGGAGACCCAGTACTTC. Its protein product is CASSSGGTGGVETQYF.

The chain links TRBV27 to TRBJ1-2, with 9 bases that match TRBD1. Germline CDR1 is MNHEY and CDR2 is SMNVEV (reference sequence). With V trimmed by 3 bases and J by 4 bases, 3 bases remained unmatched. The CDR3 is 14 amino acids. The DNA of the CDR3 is TGTGCCAGCAGTTTTGGACAGGGGATCTATGGCTACACCTTC. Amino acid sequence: CASSFGQGIYGYTF.

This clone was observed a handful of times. In nucleotides, the CDR3 is TGCGCCAGCAGCCAAGATTCCGCAGGGATGAACACTGAAGCTTTCTTT. Its translation is CASSQDSAGMNTEAFF. The chain combines TRBV4-3 with TRBJ1-1; possibly TRBD1 for D (5 bases). The CDR3 spans 16 residues. Deletions cut 0 bases from V and 0 bases from J, with 11 bases between. The germline V gene has CDR1 LGHNA and CDR2 YSLEER.

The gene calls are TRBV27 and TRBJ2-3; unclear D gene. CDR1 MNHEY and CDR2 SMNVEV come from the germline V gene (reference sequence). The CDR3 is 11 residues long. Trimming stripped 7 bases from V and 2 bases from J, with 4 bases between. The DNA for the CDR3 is TGTGCCAGCAAACACACAGATACGCAGTATTTT. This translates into CASKHTDTQYF.

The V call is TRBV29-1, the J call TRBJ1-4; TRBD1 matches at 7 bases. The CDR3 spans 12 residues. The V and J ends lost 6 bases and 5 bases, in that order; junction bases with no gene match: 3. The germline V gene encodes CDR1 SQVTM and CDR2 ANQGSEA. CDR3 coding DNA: TGCAGCGTGGGACAGAGAAATGAAAAACTGTTTTTT. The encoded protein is CSVGQRNEKLFF.

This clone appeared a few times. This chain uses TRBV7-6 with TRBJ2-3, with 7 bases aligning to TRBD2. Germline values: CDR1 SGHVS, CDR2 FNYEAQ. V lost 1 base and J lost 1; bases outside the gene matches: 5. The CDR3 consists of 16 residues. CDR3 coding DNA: TGTGCCAGCAGCTTAGTCCGGGGGGACGGCACAGATACGCAGTATTTT. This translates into CASSLVRGDGTDTQYF.

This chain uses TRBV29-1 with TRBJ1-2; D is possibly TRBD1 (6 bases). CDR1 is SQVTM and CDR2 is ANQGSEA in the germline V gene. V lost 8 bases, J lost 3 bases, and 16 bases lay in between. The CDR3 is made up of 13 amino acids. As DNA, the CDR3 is TGCAGCACTGACCCGGCAGGGGACTATGGCTACACCTTC. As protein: CSTDPAGDYGYTF.

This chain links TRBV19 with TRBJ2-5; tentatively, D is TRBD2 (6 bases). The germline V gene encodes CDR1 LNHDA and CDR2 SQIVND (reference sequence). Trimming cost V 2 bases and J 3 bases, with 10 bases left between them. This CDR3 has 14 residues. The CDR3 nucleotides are TGTGCCAGTAGTATACGGGGGTGGGAAGAGACCCAGTACTTC. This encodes CASSIRGWEETQYF.

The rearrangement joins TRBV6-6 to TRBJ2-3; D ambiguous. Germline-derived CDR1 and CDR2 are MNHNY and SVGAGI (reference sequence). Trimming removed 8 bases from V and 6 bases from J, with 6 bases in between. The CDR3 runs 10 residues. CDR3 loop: CASSYDTQYF. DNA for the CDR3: TGTGCCAGCTCCTACGATACGCAGTATTTT.

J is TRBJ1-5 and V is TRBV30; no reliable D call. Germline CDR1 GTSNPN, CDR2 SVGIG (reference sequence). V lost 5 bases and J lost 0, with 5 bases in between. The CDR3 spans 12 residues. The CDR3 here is CAWDNSNQPQHF. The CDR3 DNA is TGTGCCTGGGATAATAGCAATCAGCCCCAGCATTTT.

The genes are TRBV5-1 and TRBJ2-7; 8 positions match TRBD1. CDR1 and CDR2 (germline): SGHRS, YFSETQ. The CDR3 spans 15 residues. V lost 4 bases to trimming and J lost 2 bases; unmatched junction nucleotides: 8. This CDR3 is CASSPRTGRPYEQYF. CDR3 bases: TGCGCCAGCAGCCCAAGGACAGGGCGCCCCTACGAGCAGTACTTC.

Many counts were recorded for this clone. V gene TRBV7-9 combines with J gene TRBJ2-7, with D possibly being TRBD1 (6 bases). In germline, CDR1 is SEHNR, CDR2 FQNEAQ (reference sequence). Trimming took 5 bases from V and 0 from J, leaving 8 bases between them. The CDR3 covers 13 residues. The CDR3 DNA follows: TGTGCCAGCAGCCGGGACAACTCCTACGAGCAGTACTTC. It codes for CASSRDNSYEQYF.

For the CDR3, the DNA is TGTGCCAGCAGCCCAGGACGGCAACCTCCGCGGGAGACCCAGTACTTC. Translation: CASSPGRQPPRETQYF. This chain joins TRBV7-8 and TRBJ2-5; D is unresolved. This CDR3 contains 16 residues. Germline V gives CDR1 SGHVS, CDR2 FQNEAQ. V dropped 5 bases and J dropped 5 bases, with 21 bases sitting between them.

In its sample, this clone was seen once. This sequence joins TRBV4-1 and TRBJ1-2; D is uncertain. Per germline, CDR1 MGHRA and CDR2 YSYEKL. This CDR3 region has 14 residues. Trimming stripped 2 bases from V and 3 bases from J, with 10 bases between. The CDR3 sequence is CASSQFALDYGYTF. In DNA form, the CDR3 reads TGCGCCAGCAGCCAATTTGCACTCGACTATGGCTACACCTTC.

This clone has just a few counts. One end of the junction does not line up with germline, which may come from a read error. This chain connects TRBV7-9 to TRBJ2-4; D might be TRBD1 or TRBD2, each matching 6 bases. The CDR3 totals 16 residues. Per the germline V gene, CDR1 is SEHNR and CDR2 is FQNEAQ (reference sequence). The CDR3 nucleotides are TGTGCCAGCAGCCCCCCCTGGGGGGCCGCCAGAAACATTCAGTACTTC. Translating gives CASSPPWGAARNIQYF.

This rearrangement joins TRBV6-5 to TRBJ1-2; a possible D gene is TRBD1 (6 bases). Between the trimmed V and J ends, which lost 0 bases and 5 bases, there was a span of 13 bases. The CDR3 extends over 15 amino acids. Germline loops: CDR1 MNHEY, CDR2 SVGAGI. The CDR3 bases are TGTGCCAGCAGTTACTCACTGGACAGATATTATGGCTACACCTTC. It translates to CASSYSLDRYYGYTF.

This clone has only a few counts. DNA of the CDR3: TGCAGCGTCCGAGTTTTGGACAACGGGCCGAACACTGAAGCTTTCTTT. Translated: CSVRVLDNGPNTEAFF. V usage is TRBV29-1 and J usage is TRBJ1-1; tentative D call: TRBD1 (5 bases). In germline, CDR1 is SQVTM, CDR2 ANQGSEA. V was cut by 6 bases and J by 1 base, with 21 bases left in between. The CDR3 has 16 amino acids.

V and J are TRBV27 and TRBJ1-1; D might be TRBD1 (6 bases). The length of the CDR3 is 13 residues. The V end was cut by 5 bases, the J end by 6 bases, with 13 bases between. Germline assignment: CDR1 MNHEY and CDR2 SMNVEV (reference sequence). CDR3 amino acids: CASSMTGGPEAFF. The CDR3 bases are TGTGCCAGCAGTATGACAGGCGGTCCTGAAGCTTTCTTT.

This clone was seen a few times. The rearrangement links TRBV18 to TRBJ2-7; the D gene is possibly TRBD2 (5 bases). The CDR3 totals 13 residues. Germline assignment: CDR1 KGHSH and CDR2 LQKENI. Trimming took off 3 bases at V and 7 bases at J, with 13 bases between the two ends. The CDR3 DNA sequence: TGTGCCAGCTCACCTGTGGATAGGAGGGAGCAGTACTTC. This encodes CASSPVDRREQYF.

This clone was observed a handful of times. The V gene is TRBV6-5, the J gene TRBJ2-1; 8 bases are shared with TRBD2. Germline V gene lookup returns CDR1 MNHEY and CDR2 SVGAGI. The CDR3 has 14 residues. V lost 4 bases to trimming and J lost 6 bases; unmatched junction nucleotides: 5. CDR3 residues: CASSSGGGSNEQFF. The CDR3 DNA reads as TGTGCCAGCAGTTCTGGCGGGGGGTCCAATGAGCAGTTCTTC.

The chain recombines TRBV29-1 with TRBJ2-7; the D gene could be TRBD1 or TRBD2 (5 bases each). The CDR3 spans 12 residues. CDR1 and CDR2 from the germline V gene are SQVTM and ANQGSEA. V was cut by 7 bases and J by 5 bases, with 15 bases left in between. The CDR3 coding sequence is TGCAGCGCCCGATCGGGACGGGACGAGCAGTACTTC. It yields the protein CSARSGRDEQYF.

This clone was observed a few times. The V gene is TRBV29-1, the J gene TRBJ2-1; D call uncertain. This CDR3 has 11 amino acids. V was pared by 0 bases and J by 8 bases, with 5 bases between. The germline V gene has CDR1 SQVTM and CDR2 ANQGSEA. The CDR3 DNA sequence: TGCAGCGTTGAAGAGTTCCATGAGCAGTTCTTC. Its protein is CSVEEFHEQFF.

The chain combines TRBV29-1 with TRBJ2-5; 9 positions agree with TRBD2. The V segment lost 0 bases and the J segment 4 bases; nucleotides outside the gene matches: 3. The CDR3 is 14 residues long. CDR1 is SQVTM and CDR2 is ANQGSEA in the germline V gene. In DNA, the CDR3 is TGCAGCGTTGAAGAGCGGGGGGGCCGAGAGACCCAGTACTTC. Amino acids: CSVEERGGRETQYF.

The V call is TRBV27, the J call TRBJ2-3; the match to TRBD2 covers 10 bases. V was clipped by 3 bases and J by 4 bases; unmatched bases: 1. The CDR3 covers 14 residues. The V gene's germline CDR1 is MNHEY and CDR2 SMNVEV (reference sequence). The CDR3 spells CASSFLAGADTQYF. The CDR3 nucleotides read TGTGCCAGCAGTTTCCTAGCGGGGGCAGATACGCAGTATTTT.

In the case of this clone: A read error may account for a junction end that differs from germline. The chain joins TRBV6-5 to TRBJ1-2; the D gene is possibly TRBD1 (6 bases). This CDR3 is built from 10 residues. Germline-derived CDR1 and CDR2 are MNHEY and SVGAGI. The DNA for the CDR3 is TGTGCCAGCAGGGAGGGACATCCCTTCTTC. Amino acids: CASREGHPFF.

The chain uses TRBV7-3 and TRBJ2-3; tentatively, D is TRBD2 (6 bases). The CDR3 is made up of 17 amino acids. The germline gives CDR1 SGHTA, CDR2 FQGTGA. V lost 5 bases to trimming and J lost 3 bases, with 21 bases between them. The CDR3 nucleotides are TGTGCCAGCAGCCCCCGGGCCCTAGCGAGAGCAACAGATACGCAGTATTTT. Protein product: CASSPRALARATDTQYF.

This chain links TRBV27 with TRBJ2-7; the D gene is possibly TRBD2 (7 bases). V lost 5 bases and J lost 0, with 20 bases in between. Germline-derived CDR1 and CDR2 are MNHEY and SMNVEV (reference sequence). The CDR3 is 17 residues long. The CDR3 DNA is TGTGCCAGCAGTCCCGTTAGGGGGGGCACTAGCTCCTACGAGCAGTACTTC. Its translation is CASSPVRGGTSSYEQYF.